These T cell receptor beta chains were read from a single sample in a study of T cells in Graves' hyperthyroidism and ophthalmopathy. MiXCR was run by TCRdb on the multiplex PCR reads, yielding one entry per CDR3 protein. The data hold about 640,000 distinct CDR3 sequences, with around 21% observed a single time. The sample was blood. The receptors here all came from a man aged 25-45 years with Graves' ophthalmopathy. CDR3s include the opening cysteine and the closing phenylalanine or tryptophan. Fields, in order: J gene, V gene, D gene, clone size, CDR3 protein, CDR3 DNA. A D gene is named only where the DNA matches it firmly. Only part of the rows carry a size: once, few, many, or a class if the clone is expanded.

J: TRBJ2-1; V: TRBV3-1; D: NA; size: NA; CDR3: CASNGPSYNEQFF; DNA: TGTGCCAGTAACGGTCCGAGCTACAATGAGCAGTTCTTC
J: TRBJ2-5; V: TRBV6-1; D: NA; size: NA; CDR3: CASSEAVFRTETQYF; DNA: TGTGCCAGCAGTGAAGCTGTTTTCCGAACAGAGACCCAGTACTTC
J: TRBJ1-3; V: TRBV3-1; D: NA; size: NA; CDR3: CASSQEEISGNTIYF; DNA: TGTGCCAGCAGCCAAGAGGAAATCTCTGGAAACACCATATATTTT
J: TRBJ1-2; V: TRBV15; D: TRBD1; size: few; CDR3: CATSRVGQGGGYTF; DNA: TGTGCCACCAGCAGAGTGGGACAGGGAGGCGGCTACACCTTC
J: TRBJ2-7; V: TRBV18; D: TRBD2; size: few; CDR3: CASSPTSGRVSYEQYF; DNA: TGTGCCAGCTCCCCTACTAGCGGGAGAGTGTCCTACGAGCAGTACTTC
J: TRBJ1-5; V: TRBV18; D: NA; size: few; CDR3: CASSPRDRTPTLAQHF; DNA: TGTGCCAGCTCACCAAGGGACCGTACCCCAACCCTAGCCCAGCATTTT
J: TRBJ2-7; V: TRBV5-8; D: TRBD2; size: NA; CDR3: CASSSRGYGLAPSYEQYF; DNA: TGTGCCAGCAGCTCCAGGGGCTACGGACTAGCACCTTCCTACGAGCAGTACTTC
J: TRBJ2-4; V: TRBV10-2; D: TRBD2; size: NA; CDR3: CASQNPASGTLAKNIQYF; DNA: TGCGCCAGTCAAAACCCGGCTAGCGGGACCTTAGCCAAAAACATTCAGTACTTC
J: TRBJ2-3; V: TRBV29-1; D: TRBD2; size: NA; CDR3: CSATRTSGVEDTQYF; DNA: TGCAGCGCCACCCGGACTAGCGGGGTGGAGGATACGCAGTATTTT
J: TRBJ2-1; V: TRBV24-1; D: TRBD1; size: NA; CDR3: CATSDPRGRSNEQFF; DNA: TGTGCCACCAGTGACCCCAGGGGGCGCAGCAATGAGCAGTTCTTC
J: TRBJ2-3; V: TRBV7-3; D: TRBD2; size: NA; CDR3: CASSFTSLAGGPYTDTQYF; DNA: TGTGCCAGCAGCTTTACATCACTAGCGGGGGGGCCTTACACAGATACGCAGTATTTT
J: TRBJ2-2; V: TRBV12-3/TRBV12-4; D: NA; size: few; CDR3: CAASAGAGGELFF; DNA: TGTGCCGCCTCGGCGGGGGCAGGAGGGGAGCTGTTTTTT
J: TRBJ2-6; V: TRBV2; D: NA; size: NA; CDR3: CASRAGMTGANVLTF; DNA: TGTGCCAGCAGGGCAGGGATGACTGGGGCCAACGTCCTGACTTTC
J: TRBJ2-7; V: TRBV30; D: NA; size: few; CDR3: CAWSRDTSYEQYF; DNA: TGTGCCTGGAGTCGGGACACTTCCTACGAGCAGTACTTC
J: TRBJ2-1; V: TRBV12-3/TRBV12-4; D: TRBD1; size: NA; CDR3: CAGGTGGDNEQFF; DNA: TGTGCCGGGGGGACAGGGGGGGACAATGAGCAGTTCTTC
J: TRBJ2-1; V: TRBV2; D: NA; size: NA; CDR3: CASNSKHNEQFF; DNA: TGTGCCAGCAATTCGAAACACAATGAGCAGTTCTTC
J: TRBJ2-7; V: TRBV28; D: NA; size: few; CDR3: CASSPPSPQGGEQYF; DNA: TGTGCCAGCAGTCCGCCGAGTCCGCAGGGGGGGGAGCAGTACTTC
J: TRBJ2-1; V: TRBV3-1; D: NA; size: few; CDR3: CASSQDGEFF; DNA: TGTGCCAGCAGCCAAGACGGGGAGTTCTTC
J: TRBJ2-7; V: TRBV7-9; D: TRBD1; size: NA; CDR3: CASSSLVDRANEQYF; DNA: TGTGCCAGCAGCTCCTTGGTGGACAGGGCTAACGAGCAGTACTTC
J: TRBJ2-7; V: TRBV12-3/TRBV12-4; D: TRBD2; size: many; CDR3: CASSPSLAGAHYEQYF; DNA: TGTGCCAGCAGTCCGTCTTTAGCGGGAGCGCACTACGAGCAGTACTTC
J: TRBJ2-1; V: TRBV6-2/TRBV6-3; D: TRBD2; size: many; CDR3: CASSPGGAGVLEQFF; DNA: TGTGCCAGCAGCCCCGGGGGGGCGGGAGTACTTGAGCAGTTCTTC
J: TRBJ1-5; V: TRBV5-5; D: TRBD1; size: many; CDR3: CASSLRQGREPQHF; DNA: TGTGCCAGCAGCTTGCGACAGGGGAGGGAACCCCAGCATTTT
J: TRBJ2-2; V: TRBV24-1; D: TRBD2; size: few; CDR3: CATSDFKGLAGGRDTGELFF; DNA: TGTGCCACCAGTGATTTTAAGGGACTAGCGGGAGGGCGCGACACCGGGGAGCTGTTTTTT
J: TRBJ1-1; V: TRBV5-1; D: TRBD1; size: many; CDR3: CASSLMTGANTEAFF; DNA: TGCGCCAGCAGCCTTATGACAGGGGCGAACACTGAAGCTTTCTTT
J: TRBJ2-7; V: TRBV5-8; D: NA; size: few; CDR3: CASSSVTSTASYEQYF; DNA: TGTGCCAGCAGCTCCGTTACTTCGACAGCCTCCTACGAGCAGTACTTC
J: TRBJ2-5; V: TRBV7-9; D: TRBD2; size: NA; CDR3: CASSLVGGGQETQYF; DNA: TGTGCCAGCAGCTTAGTGGGGGGGGGACAAGAGACCCAGTACTTC